These 12 T cell receptor beta chains share one sample of origin, sequenced in a study of shared clonotypes between healthy human individuals. TCRdb's table, derived via immunoSEQ multiplex PCR, lists solely in-frame clones and lacks some. This table has some 2.1 million clones, about 93% appearing once. Naive CD8 cells lacked CD45RO and underwent positive selection for CCR7, leaving out terminally differentiated effector memory CD45RA+ cells. The specimen was naive CD8+ T cells from PBMCs. All receptors come from a man younger than 35 in good health. Some clones in this sample may be carry-over from other donors' samples.

CDR3 sequence reads: CASRQDSLWDEQYF. The DNA for the CDR3 is TGTGCCAGCAGGCAAGATAGCCTATGGGACGAGCAGTACTTC. The chain couples TRBV27 to TRBJ2-7; D ambiguous. V shed 6 bases and J shed 5 bases, with 17 bases lying between them. The V gene's germline CDR1 is MNHEY and CDR2 SMNVEV (reference sequence). The CDR3 runs to 14 residues.

The V gene is TRBV7-9, the J gene TRBJ2-7; 10 bases are shared with TRBD2. Trimming cost V 5 bases and J 3 bases; bases outside gene matches: 13. The CDR3 length is 17 residues. Germline CDR1 reads SEHNR; CDR2 reads FQNEAQ (reference sequence). As DNA, the CDR3 is TGTGCCAGCAGCCCGGGGCTAGCGGGGGCAGAGATCTACGAGCAGTACTTC. This codes for CASSPGLAGAEIYEQYF. The entire variable domain, with the rest obtained from reference TRBV7-9 and TRBJ2-7, is as follows: DTGVSQNPRHKITKRGQNVTFRCDPISEHNRLYWYRQTLGQGPEFLTYFQNEAQLEKSRLLSDRFSAERPKGSFSTLEIQRTEQGDSAMYLCASSPGLAGAEIYEQYFGPGTRLTVT.

The chain joins TRBV5-8 to TRBJ2-5, with 14 bases matching TRBD2. Per the germline V gene, CDR1 is SGHTS and CDR2 is YDEGEE. The V segment lost 5 bases and the J segment 3 bases; nucleotides outside the gene matches: 9. CDR3 size: 17 residues. The CDR3 sequence: CASRLSSTSGREETQYF. For the CDR3, the DNA is TGTGCCAGCAGACTCTCATCGACTAGCGGGAGGGAAGAGACCCAGTACTTC.

The chain employs TRBV4-2 and TRBJ1-1; D might be TRBD1 (6 bases). V lost 3 bases and J lost 2, with 13 bases in between. Germline V gives CDR1 LGHNA, CDR2 YNFKEQ. This CDR3 region has 15 residues. The CDR3 bases are TGTGCCAGCAGCCAGCAGGACAGCTCCAACACTGAAGCTTTCTTT. This translates into CASSQQDSSNTEAFF.

Here the CDR3 reads CASSSGPEQYF. The CDR3 DNA follows: TGCGCCAGCAGCTCAGGGCCCGAGCAGTACTTC. V gene TRBV5-1 combines with J gene TRBJ2-7, with D possibly matching TRBD1 (5 bases). Germline V gene data show CDR1 as SGHRS and CDR2 as YFSETQ. This CDR3 is 11 amino acids long. Trimming cost V 3 bases and J 6 bases, with 7 bases left between them.

DNA of the CDR3: TGTGCCAGCAGTAAGCTACAGGGTAACACAGATACGCAGTATTTT. It codes for CASSKLQGNTDTQYF. The V and J genes are TRBV28 and TRBJ2-3; weak D call: TRBD1 (6 bases). The CDR3 totals 15 residues. Per germline, CDR1 MDHEN and CDR2 SYDVKM. V was cut by 5 bases and J by 2 bases, with 14 bases left in between. Full variable domain (remainder filled in from reference TRBV28 and TRBJ2-3): DVKVTQSSRYLVKRTGEKVFLECVQDMDHENMFWYRQDPGLGLRLIYFSYDVKMKEKGDIPEGYSVSREKKERFSLILESASTNQTSMYLCASSKLQGNTDTQYFGPGTRLTVL.

The rearrangement links TRBV27 to TRBJ1-2; 9 bases map to TRBD1. Germline CDR1 reads MNHEY; CDR2 reads SMNVEV (reference sequence). The CDR3 has 14 amino acids. J was trimmed by 8 bases and V by 7 bases; bases with no gene match: 11. DNA of the CDR3: TGTGCCAGCACACATTTACAGGGGGCAGTCGGCTACACCTTC. Translation: CASTHLQGAVGYTF.

J is TRBJ1-5 and V is TRBV27, with 9 bases identical to TRBD1. There are 18 residues in the CDR3. V shed 6 bases, J shed 4 bases, and the junction held 16 bases outside the gene matches. Germline loops: CDR1 MNHEY, CDR2 SMNVEV (reference sequence). DNA of the CDR3: TGTGCCAGCAGCCGCCTAGCCGGGACAGGGAAGAATAATCAGCCCCAGCATTTT. Translated, it gives CASSRLAGTGKNNQPQHF.

CDR3 in DNA: TGTGCCAGCAGCCCCGAGACAAACCAAGAGACCCAGTACTTC. This encodes CASSPETNQETQYF. The chain carries TRBV7-8 and TRBJ2-5, with unresolved D. CDR1 is SGHVS, CDR2 FQNEAQ, per germline. V was clipped by 5 bases and J by 0 bases, with 10 bases between them. The CDR3 runs to 14 residues.

The genes are TRBV15 and TRBJ1-1, with D maybe TRBD1 (5 bases). Germline CDR1 LNHNV, CDR2 YYDKDF (reference sequence). The CDR3 is 15 residues long. V was pared by 0 bases and J by 5 bases, with 13 bases between. CDR3 bases: TGTGCCACCAGCAGAGAGCAGGGCATGGATACTGAAGCTTTCTTT. Translated, it gives CATSREQGMDTEAFF.

The rearrangement joins TRBV18 to TRBJ2-1; 14 bases are a match to TRBD2. This CDR3 has 17 residues. Trimming at V came to 4 bases and at J to 4 bases, leaving 6 bases not matched to a gene. Germline-derived CDR1 and CDR2 are KGHSH and LQKENI. CDR3 protein: CASSRPGLAGAYNEQFF. CDR3 sequence (DNA): TGTGCCAGCTCACGACCGGGACTAGCGGGAGCTTACAATGAGCAGTTCTTC.

This chain links TRBV7-6 with TRBJ2-7; D ambiguous. V was shortened by 1 base and J by 2 bases, with 9 bases between the two germline ends. The germline V gene encodes CDR1 SGHVS and CDR2 FNYEAQ. The CDR3 has 14 residues. The CDR3 bases are TGTGCCAGCAGCTTAGGGGGTTATGCCTACGAGCAGTACTTC. It codes for CASSLGGYAYEQYF.